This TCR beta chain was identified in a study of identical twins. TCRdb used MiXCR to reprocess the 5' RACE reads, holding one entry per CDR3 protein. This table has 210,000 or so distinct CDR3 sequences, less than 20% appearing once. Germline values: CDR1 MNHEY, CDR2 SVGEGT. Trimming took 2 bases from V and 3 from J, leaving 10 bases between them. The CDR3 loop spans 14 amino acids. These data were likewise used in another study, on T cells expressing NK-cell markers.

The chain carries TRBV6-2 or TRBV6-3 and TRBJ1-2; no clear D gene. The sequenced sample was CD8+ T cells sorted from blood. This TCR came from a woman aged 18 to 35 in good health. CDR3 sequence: CASSYTRFDYGYTF. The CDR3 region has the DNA TGTGCCAGCAGTTACACACGATTCGACTATGGCTACACCTTC.